This T cell receptor beta chain was retrieved from a study of T cell changes during pregnancy in multiple sclerosis. CDR1 is MNHEY, CDR2 SVGAGI, per germline. V was shortened by 2 bases and J by 3 bases, with 8 bases between the two germline ends. CDR3 length: 13 amino acids. Clones were sequenced by immunoSEQ multiplex PCR, and TCRdb holds only the in-frame ones, with some missing. The data hold some 37,000 clones, with 92% observed a single time. Sequenced material: CD4+ T cells from peripheral blood mononuclear cells, taken after pregnancy. The source of this sequence is a female donor in good health, enrolled as a control in a pregnancy study. The chain couples TRBV6-5 to TRBJ2-7; D gene uncertain. The CDR3 region has the DNA TGTGCCAGCAGTTACCGAGCGTACTACGAGCAGTACTTC. Translated: CASSYRAYYEQYF.